Detailed here is one TCR beta chain. V shed 3 bases, J shed 15 bases, and the junction held 6 bases outside the gene matches. Germline V gene sequence: CDR1 MNHNS, CDR2 SASEGT. The CDR3 is 14 residues long. The entry originates in a study of blood T cell repertoires in COVID-19. Sequencing used immunoSEQ multiplex PCR; TCRdb keeps in-frame clones, though not all of them. The table has about 260,000 clones, around 87% seen once. Material for sequencing was peripheral blood. The TCR comes from a woman aged 40 to 55 who had recovered from COVID-19. The chain uses TRBV6-1 and TRBJ2-1; 15 bases map to TRBD2. CDR3 residues: CASSEGTSGGYRFF. The DNA for the CDR3 is TGTGCCAGCAGTGAGGGGACTAGCGGGGGGTACCGGTTCTTC.